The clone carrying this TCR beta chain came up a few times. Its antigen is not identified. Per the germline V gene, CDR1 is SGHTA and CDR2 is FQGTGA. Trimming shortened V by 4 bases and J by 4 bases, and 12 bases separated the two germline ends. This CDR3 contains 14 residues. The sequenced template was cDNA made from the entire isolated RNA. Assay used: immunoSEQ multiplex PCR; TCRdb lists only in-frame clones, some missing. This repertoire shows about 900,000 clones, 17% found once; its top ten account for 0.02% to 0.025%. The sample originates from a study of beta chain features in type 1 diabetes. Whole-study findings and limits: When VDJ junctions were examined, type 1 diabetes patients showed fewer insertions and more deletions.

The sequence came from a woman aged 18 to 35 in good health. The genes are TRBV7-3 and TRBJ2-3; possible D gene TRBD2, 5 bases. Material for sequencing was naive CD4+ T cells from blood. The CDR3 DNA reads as TGTGCCAGCAGCTGGGCGGGTGGGTCAGATACGCAGTATTTT. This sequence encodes CASSWAGGSDTQYF.